These 28 T cell receptor beta chains were all obtained from the same sample, sequenced in a study of blood T cell repertoires in COVID-19. This table comes from immunoSEQ multiplex PCR, and its TCRdb copy is limited to in-frame clones, with some not included. The sample includes about 170,000 clones, roughly 82% seen only once; the top ten take 5.5% to 7.5%. Sequences were obtained from peripheral blood. All receptors come from a woman aged 40 to 50 with COVID-19, enrolled during active disease.

This chain uses TRBV5-4 with TRBJ1-2; D is possibly TRBD1 (6 bases). CDR1 and CDR2 (germline): SGHNT, YYREEE (reference sequence). CDR3 length equals 14 residues. Trimming stripped 2 bases from V and 1 base from J, with 9 bases between. CDR3 residues: CASSFTGLNYGYTF. CDR3 nucleotide sequence: TGTGCCAGCAGCTTCACAGGGCTTAACTATGGCTACACCTTC. The entire variable domain, with the rest obtained from reference TRBV5-4 and TRBJ1-2, is as follows: ETGVTQSPTHLIKTRGQQVTLRCSSQSGHNTVSWYQQALGQGPQFIFQYYREEENGRGNFPPRFSGLQFPNYSSELNVNALELDDSALYLCASSFTGLNYGYTFGSGTRLTVV.

The chain links TRBV27 to TRBJ2-1, with D perhaps TRBD1 (6 bases). Trimming left V 3 bases short and J 7 bases short, with 13 bases between. Germline V lookup: CDR1 MNHEY, CDR2 SMNVEV (reference sequence). CDR3 length equals 14 residues. The CDR3 is CASSFRAQGNEQFF. CDR3 DNA: TGTGCCAGCAGTTTTCGGGCACAGGGTAATGAGCAGTTCTTC.

CDR3 nucleotides: TGTGCCAGTAGTATCCAGGGATCCTTGAACACTGAAGCTTTCTTT. This gives the protein CASSIQGSLNTEAFF. The V call is TRBV19, the J call TRBJ1-1; tentative D call: TRBD1 (5 bases). In germline, CDR1 is LNHDA, CDR2 SQIVND (reference sequence). The CDR3 is 15 amino acids. Trimming cost V 3 bases and J 0 bases, with 11 bases left between them.

This clone was detected a few times. V usage is TRBV28 and J usage is TRBJ2-3; D uncertain. V was cut by 3 bases and J by 2 bases, with 12 bases left in between. Germline-derived CDR1 and CDR2 are MDHEN and SYDVKM. This CDR3 contains 15 residues. The CDR3 nucleotides read TGTGCCAGCAGTTTCTTACCTACTCTCACAGATACGCAGTATTTT. Protein: CASSFLPTLTDTQYF.

This clone was recorded once. The chain recombines TRBV7-2 with TRBJ2-5, with 12 bases lining up with TRBD2. Germline loops: CDR1 SGHTA, CDR2 FQGNSA. Losses at the gene ends were 6 bases for V and 4 bases for J; bases not matched to a gene: 3. The length of the CDR3 is 14 residues. CDR3 region: CASSPSGGAETQYF. The DNA of the CDR3 is TGTGCCAGCAGTCCTAGCGGGGGGGCAGAGACCCAGTACTTC. The full variable domain, its missing parts supplied by reference TRBV7-2 and TRBJ2-5, is GAGVSQSPSNKVTEKGKDVELRCDPISGHTALYWYRQSLGQGLEFLIYFQGNSAPDKSGLPSDRFSAERTGGSVSTLTIQRTQQEDSAVYLCASSPSGGAETQYFGPGTRLLVL.

The rearrangement uses TRBV4-1 and TRBJ1-1; D is possibly TRBD1 (6 bases). Trimming pared 4 bases from V and 5 bases from J, leaving 11 bases between. There are 13 residues in the CDR3. In germline, CDR1 is MGHRA, CDR2 YSYEKL. CDR3 loop: CASSRGQTTEAFF. CDR3 DNA sequence: TGCGCCAGCAGCCGAGGACAGACTACTGAAGCTTTCTTT.

The chain joins TRBV6-5 to TRBJ1-1, with D uncertain. The CDR3 has 14 amino acids. Trimming took 3 bases from V and 2 from J, leaving 10 bases between them. CDR1 and CDR2 (germline): MNHEY, SVGAGI. CDR3 protein: CASSYKQTNTEAFF. The CDR3 DNA follows: TGTGCCAGCAGTTATAAACAGACCAACACTGAAGCTTTCTTT.

V usage is TRBV6-4 and J usage is TRBJ2-7; 8 bases agree with TRBD2. V shed 6 bases and J 1 base; nucleotides not matched to a gene: 11. Per germline, CDR1 MRHNA and CDR2 SNTAGT. The CDR3 has 16 amino acids. This CDR3 reads CASSSLAGSRSYEQYF. The DNA of the CDR3 is TGTGCCAGCAGCTCCTTAGCGGGAAGCAGATCCTACGAGCAGTACTTC.

This clone was seen only once. V gene TRBV3-1 (or the pseudogene TRBV3-2) combines with J gene TRBJ2-1; 10 nucleotides line up with TRBD2. Trimming took 3 bases from V and 7 from J; bases not matched to a gene: 9. Germline lookup yields CDR1 LGHDT and CDR2 YNNKEL (reference sequence). The CDR3 covers 16 residues. In nucleotides, the CDR3 is TGTGCCAGCAGCCATCTAGCGGGAGAGGGGACAAATGAGCAGTTCTTC. Translating it yields CASSHLAGEGTNEQFF.

The table lists this clone with a count of one. V and J are TRBV3-1 (or the pseudogene TRBV3-2) and TRBJ2-3, with 9 bases lining up with TRBD2. The trim removed 2 bases at V and 9 bases at J, leaving 9 bases unmatched. The germline V gene encodes CDR1 LGHDT and CDR2 YNNKEL (reference sequence). The CDR3 runs 15 residues. CDR3: CASSQSTSGRGTQYF. The CDR3 nucleotides are TGTGCCAGCAGCCAAAGCACTAGCGGGCGGGGAACGCAGTATTTT.

The chain is built from TRBV4-1 and TRBJ1-4, with a possible D match to TRBD1 (5 bases). This CDR3 spans 17 amino acids. Per germline, CDR1 MGHRA and CDR2 YSYEKL. Trimming left V 0 bases short and J 3 bases short, with 14 bases between. The CDR3 loop is CASSQDRSLTANEKLFF. The CDR3 DNA reads as TGCGCCAGCAGCCAAGATCGTAGTCTGACAGCTAATGAAAAACTGTTTTTT.

The chain combines TRBV18 with TRBJ2-3; 7 nucleotides agree with TRBD2. V shed 3 bases, J shed 1 base, and the junction held 7 bases outside the gene matches. This CDR3 has 16 residues. Looked up from germline, CDR1 is KGHSH and CDR2 is LQKENI. As DNA, the CDR3 is TGTGCCAGCTCACCTTTAGCGGGCTGGGGCACAGATACGCAGTATTTT. This encodes CASSPLAGWGTDTQYF. Supplemented by reference TRBV18 and TRBJ2-3, the full variable domain reads NAGVMQNPRHLVRRRGQEARLRCSPMKGHSHVYWYRQLPEEGLKFMVYLQKENIIDESGMPKERFSAEFPKEGPSILRIQQVVRGDSAAYFCASSPLAGWGTDTQYFGPGTRLTVL.

This clone was picked up a small number of times. The V and J genes are TRBV3-1 (or the pseudogene TRBV3-2) and TRBJ1-6; maybe TRBD1 (6 bases). The CDR3 length is 15 residues. Germline V gene sequence: CDR1 LGHDT, CDR2 YNNKEL (reference sequence). The V gene lost 1 base and the J gene lost 9 bases, with 13 bases spanning the gap. The DNA of the CDR3 is TGTGCCAGCAGCCAAGGGGAACTCAGGGGTTCACCCCTCCACTTT. Its protein is CASSQGELRGSPLHF.

This chain connects TRBV10-2 to TRBJ1-4, with D possibly being TRBD1 (6 bases). The V end was cut by 5 bases, the J end by 6 bases, with 13 bases between. Germline CDR1 WSHSY, CDR2 SAAADI. The CDR3 extends over 14 amino acids. This CDR3 reads CASSRQAIDEKLFF. DNA for the CDR3: TGCGCCAGCAGTCGACAGGCAATCGATGAAAAACTGTTTTTT.

V is TRBV29-1 and J is TRBJ2-1; a possible D gene is TRBD2 (6 bases). The V gene lost 4 bases and the J gene lost 14 bases, with 15 bases spanning the gap. Germline V gene data show CDR1 as SQVTM and CDR2 as ANQGSEA. CDR3 length: 11 amino acids. CDR3 sequence reads: CSVVPTSSEFF. The CDR3 bases are TGCAGCGTTGTCCCGACTAGTTCGGAGTTCTTC.

The gene calls are TRBV7-3 and TRBJ2-2; D remains ambiguous. The germline V gene encodes CDR1 SGHTA and CDR2 FQGTGA. The CDR3 runs to 13 residues. Trimming left V 3 bases short and J 8 bases short, with 10 bases between. DNA for the CDR3: TGTGCCAGCAGCTTTCGAGTTAGTGGGGAGCTGTTTTTT. It specifies CASSFRVSGELFF.

This rearrangement joins TRBV4-2 to TRBJ2-7; possible D gene TRBD2, 5 bases. Trimming pared 0 bases from V and 1 base from J, leaving 10 bases between. Germline values: CDR1 LGHNA, CDR2 YNFKEQ. The CDR3 covers 15 residues. The CDR3 sequence: CASSQDPGSSYEQYF. The CDR3 region has the DNA TGTGCCAGCAGCCAAGATCCGGGGTCATCCTACGAGCAGTACTTC.

The V gene is TRBV5-4, the J gene TRBJ2-1; no clear D gene. Between the trimmed V and J ends, which lost 2 bases and 4 bases, there was a span of 7 bases. This CDR3 contains 13 residues. CDR1 SGHNT and CDR2 YYREEE come from the germline V gene (reference sequence). Here the CDR3 DNA reads TGTGCCAGCAGCTTAGACATGTACAATGAGCAGTTCTTC. Its protein product is CASSLDMYNEQFF.

CDR3 region: CASSPNGQAGANEQFF. Here the CDR3 DNA reads TGTGCCAGCAGCCCCAATGGACAAGCGGGAGCTAATGAGCAGTTCTTC. This chain connects TRBV7-3 to TRBJ2-1; 8 bases line up with TRBD2. CDR3 length: 16 residues. The junction had 13 bases not matched to a gene; V was cut back by 5 bases and J by 7 bases. CDR1 SGHTA and CDR2 FQGTGA come from the germline V gene.

CDR3 sequence reads: CASSGTGGNTGELFF. The CDR3 coding sequence is TGTGCCAGCAGCGGGACAGGGGGGAACACCGGGGAGCTGTTTTTT. The rearrangement uses TRBV5-4 and TRBJ2-2, with TRBD1 matching over 11 bases. Trimming took 4 bases from V and 1 from J; bases not matched to a gene: 0. Germline V lookup: CDR1 SGHNT, CDR2 YYREEE (reference sequence). CDR3 length: 15 residues.

This sequence joins TRBV30 and TRBJ1-2; 8 bases are a match to TRBD1. CDR1 is GTSNPN, CDR2 SVGIG, per germline (reference sequence). The CDR3 is made up of 13 amino acids. V was clipped by 5 bases and J by 8 bases; unmatched bases: 10. The CDR3, as DNA: TGTGCCTGGGCCACAGGGGGTCTTCGGGGCTACACCTTC. It codes for CAWATGGLRGYTF.

The genes are TRBV27 and TRBJ2-5, with a tentative D call TRBD2 (6 bases). Germline V gives CDR1 MNHEY, CDR2 SMNVEV (reference sequence). This CDR3 has 16 amino acids. V was cut by 5 bases and J by 7 bases, with 23 bases left in between. The CDR3 DNA reads TGTGCCAGCAGTCCCGGAGTAGCGGACCTGAGGGGGACCCAGTACTTC. Its protein is CASSPGVADLRGTQYF.

This clone was seen only once. The chain carries TRBV9 and TRBJ2-1; the match to TRBD2 covers 9 bases. V lost 3 bases and J lost 4; bases outside the gene matches: 8. This CDR3 has 16 amino acids. Germline assignment: CDR1 SGDLS and CDR2 YYNGEE. CDR3 DNA sequence: TGTGCCAGCAGCGCCATAGGGACTAGCAGATACAATGAGCAGTTCTTC. It is translated as CASSAIGTSRYNEQFF.

As DNA, the CDR3 is TGTGCCAGCACCTTGGACAGGGAAAAACCTGGCTACACCTTC. This gives the protein CASTLDREKPGYTF. The chain combines TRBV27 with TRBJ1-2, with 8 positions matching TRBD1. With V trimmed by 7 bases and J by 7 bases, 11 bases remained unmatched. The germline V gene has CDR1 MNHEY and CDR2 SMNVEV (reference sequence). The CDR3 sequence is 14 residues long.

The rearrangement links TRBV20-1 to TRBJ2-1, with TRBD2 matching 8 bases. Per the germline V gene, CDR1 is DFQATT and CDR2 is SNEGSKA (reference sequence). This CDR3 is 13 amino acids long. Trimming cost V 3 bases and J 8 bases; bases outside gene matches: 6. CDR3 in DNA: TGCAGTGCTAGTACGCGGGAGGAACATGAGCAGTTCTTC. Its protein is CSASTREEHEQFF.

The rearrangement joins TRBV28 to TRBJ1-5; TRBD1 might be the D (5 bases). CDR1 and CDR2 from the germline V gene are MDHEN and SYDVKM. V lost 6 bases and J lost 3, with 9 bases in between. The CDR3 sequence is 13 residues long. CDR3 coding DNA: TGTGCCAGCAGCCGGACACTCAATCAGCCCCAGCATTTT. It is translated as CASSRTLNQPQHF.

CDR3 region: CASSLSGTGDRNEKLFF. CDR3 sequence (DNA): TGCGCCAGCAGCCTCAGTGGGACAGGGGACAGGAATGAAAAACTGTTTTTT. The chain has TRBV4-1 and TRBJ1-4; 10 nucleotides agree with TRBD1. The J segment lost 5 bases and the V segment lost 4 bases, leaving 10 bases of the junction unmatched. Looked up from germline, CDR1 is MGHRA and CDR2 is YSYEKL. The CDR3 sequence is 17 residues long.

This clone came up a few times. This chain connects TRBV3-1 (or the pseudogene TRBV3-2) to TRBJ2-5; 8 positions agree with TRBD2. The CDR3 extends over 15 amino acids. Germline V gives CDR1 LGHDT, CDR2 YNNKEL (reference sequence). Losses at the gene ends were 1 base for V and 4 bases for J; bases not matched to a gene: 5. CDR3 amino acids: CASSQAGTSRETQYF. The CDR3 coding sequence is TGTGCCAGCAGCCAAGCTGGGACTAGTCGAGAGACCCAGTACTTC.